The T cell receptor beta chain described here comes from a study of blood T cells in healthy people across ages. The CDR3 spans 15 residues. Germline CDR1 KGHSH, CDR2 LQKENI. To note about this clonotype: At one of its ends the junction is not consistent with the germline gene, which may arise from a read error.

A sample-barcoded 5' primer and a J-beta primer mix were used in a second PCR of about 6 to 11 cycles. TCRdb re-derived calls from the 5' RACE reads in MiXCR, one entry per CDR3 protein. The data hold around 780,000 distinct CDR3 sequences, with about 56% observed a single time. This rearrangement joins TRBV18 to TRBJ2-6; no definite D call. This receptor was identified in a man aged 35-49 years in good health. Sequencing was performed on blood. The chain's CDR3 is CASSPPRTGTNVLTF. The CDR3 region has the DNA TGTGCCAGCTCACCACCTAGAACTGGGACCAACGTCCTGACTTTC.